This T cell receptor (beta chain) comes out of a study of vaccination and CD4 T cells after COVID-19. Study-wide background: Samples taken post-COVID came a median around 100 days after diagnosis, ranging from 35 to 161. Every culture used as a control got a CEFX pool, an HIV-1 Nef pool, or no peptide.

The study sequenced cultured CD4+ T cell DNA using the Oncomine TCR Beta short-read assay. Cultures of CD4+ T cells served as the source for extracting genomic DNA. TCRdb re-called the PCR reads through MiXCR, storing one row per CDR3 protein. Among thousands of distinct CDR3 sequences listed, around 50% were seen once. The treatment here: approximately nine-day PBMC culture with coronavirus spike peptide pools or control peptides (ViraFEST assay). Culture proceeded for approximately 11 days, and CD4+ T cells were then isolated by negative selection. This clonotype is deemed medium-sized. No antigen is known for it. The CDR3 extends over 16 amino acids. Germline CDR1 and CDR2: SGHRS and YFSETQ. After removal of 1 base from V and 9 bases from J, the junction contained 15 bases not matched to a gene.

The chain has TRBV5-1 and TRBJ2-5, with TRBD1 matching over 7 bases. What was sequenced was CD4+ T cells from blood, cultured in vitro. This receptor was taken from a human donor who had recovered from COVID-19. CDR3 in DNA: TGCGCCAGCAGCTTGCAGGACAGGACGCCTAGGCAGGCCCAGTACTTC. Translating gives CASSLQDRTPRQAQYF.